These 18 T cell receptor beta chains originate from one sample sequenced in a study of blood T cell repertoires in COVID-19 (dated by TCRdb to 2018 to 2020). Libraries came from the immunoSEQ multiplex PCR assay. Not all clones reach the TCRdb copy of this immuneACCESS table, which keeps in-frame sequences only. Checked studies attribute under half of the gap to unresolved V genes and leave the rest unexplained. A total of 300,000 to 350,000 clones appear in this sample, approximately 86% of them only once. The biggest ten clones account for approximately 2.4% of the sample. The source material was peripheral blood. The receptors were sampled from a man between 18 and 29 years old with active or convalescent COVID-19.

The rearrangement links TRBV9 to TRBJ2-3, with no clear D. There are 17 residues in the CDR3. The V and J ends lost 0 bases and 1 base respectively, with 15 bases between them. The germline V gene encodes CDR1 SGDLS and CDR2 YYNGEE. The CDR3 nucleotides are TGTGCCAGCAGCGTAGACATTTCCGGGTTCCGCACAGATACGCAGTATTTT. This sequence encodes CASSVDISGFRTDTQYF.

The genes are TRBV5-1 and TRBJ2-7; 9 bases line up with TRBD1. Germline-derived CDR1 and CDR2 are SGHRS and YFSETQ. The CDR3 is made up of 16 amino acids. Losses at the gene ends were 4 bases for V and 7 bases for J; bases not matched to a gene: 15. The CDR3 coding sequence is TGCGCCAGCAGCCCTACCTGGGACAGGGTTTTCGGGGAGCAGTACTTC. Translation gives CASSPTWDRVFGEQYF.

The V gene is TRBV2, the J gene TRBJ2-1, with a tentative D call TRBD2 (7 bases). V shed 11 bases and J shed 9 bases, with 14 bases lying between them. The CDR3 totals 11 residues. Germline V gene data show CDR1 as SNHLY and CDR2 as FYNNEI. CDR3 bases: TGTGCCGTGAGGCGGGGGCCTGAGCAGTTCTTC. This codes for CAVRRGPEQFF.

The chain couples TRBV11-2 to TRBJ2-3; 9 bases match TRBD2. V lost 3 bases, J lost 4 bases, and 5 bases stayed unmatched. From germline, CDR1 is SGHAT and CDR2 FQNNGV. This CDR3 has 15 amino acids. CDR3 in amino acids: CASSLTSGTADTQYF. CDR3 nucleotides: TGTGCCAGCAGCTTGACTAGCGGTACTGCAGATACGCAGTATTTT.

The chain is built from TRBV5-6 and TRBJ2-1; TRBD2 might be the D (6 bases). With 0 bases removed from V and 4 bases from J, the gap between germline ends came to 14 bases. The CDR3 has 16 residues. Germline V CDR1 and CDR2: SGHDT, YYEEEE. CDR3 nucleotides: TGTGCCAGCAGCTTGGGGTTGGTGCGGGATTACAATGAGCAGTTCTTC. It yields the protein CASSLGLVRDYNEQFF.

This clone was recorded only once. The rearrangement joins TRBV5-1 to TRBJ1-2; 7 bases fit TRBD1. Trimming at V came to 1 base and at J to 0 bases, leaving 3 bases not matched to a gene. The germline V gene encodes CDR1 SGHRS and CDR2 YFSETQ. The CDR3 is 15 amino acids. CDR3 in DNA: TGCGCCAGCAGCTTGACGACAGGGACTAACTATGGCTACACCTTC. Encoded protein: CASSLTTGTNYGYTF.

The chain employs TRBV5-1 and TRBJ1-4, with 9 bases that match TRBD1. Per the germline V gene, CDR1 is SGHRS and CDR2 is YFSETQ. V gave up 3 bases and J gave up 6 bases; unmatched junction bases: 3. The CDR3 spans 14 residues. The CDR3 DNA follows: TGCGCCAGCAGCTCCGGGACAGGGTATGAAAAACTGTTTTTT. It is translated as CASSSGTGYEKLFF.

The CDR3 protein is CASSPTPQGTYNEQFF. Here the CDR3 DNA reads TGTGCCAGCAGTCCAACGCCCCAGGGTACCTACAATGAGCAGTTCTTC. The chain employs TRBV6-4 and TRBJ2-1; D possibly corresponds to TRBD1 (5 bases). The length of the CDR3 is 16 residues. Germline CDR1 is MRHNA and CDR2 is SNTAGT. V lost 5 bases to trimming and J lost 2 bases, with 16 bases between them.

In DNA, the CDR3 is TGCGCCAGCAGCCCCACCTTTTTGGGGACAGGGTACTATGGCTACACCTTC. It codes for CASSPTFLGTGYYGYTF. The J gene is TRBJ1-2, the V gene TRBV4-1, with 9 bases lining up with TRBD1. V was clipped by 4 bases and J by 3 bases; unmatched bases: 12. Germline assignment: CDR1 MGHRA and CDR2 YSYEKL. This CDR3 spans 17 amino acids.

V is TRBV10-3 and J is TRBJ2-3; 9 nucleotides agree with TRBD1. Germline CDR1 is ENHRY and CDR2 is SYGVKD. J was trimmed by 4 bases and V by 4 bases; bases with no gene match: 9. The CDR3 has 16 residues. This CDR3 is CAISGGQGSVADTQYF. For the CDR3, the DNA is TGTGCCATCAGTGGGGGACAGGGCAGTGTGGCAGATACGCAGTATTTT.

V is TRBV19 and J is TRBJ2-7, with 9 bases that match TRBD1. This CDR3 is 17 amino acids long. Germline assignment: CDR1 LNHDA and CDR2 SQIVND (reference sequence). The V gene end was trimmed by 3 bases and the J gene end by 3 bases; junction bases not matched to a gene: 12. The CDR3 sequence is CASSILSPGQGIYEQYF. The CDR3 nucleotides are TGTGCCAGTAGTATCTTATCTCCGGGACAGGGTATCTACGAGCAGTACTTC.

This clone was detected only a few times. This chain joins TRBV12-3 or TRBV12-4 and TRBJ1-5, with D hard to call. The V end was cut by 5 bases, the J end by 7 bases, with 12 bases between. The CDR3 loop spans 13 amino acids. This CDR3 is CASSTRLGQPQHF. CDR3 nucleotide sequence: TGTGCCAGCAGTACCCGTTTGGGCCAGCCCCAGCATTTT.

This chain joins TRBV24-1 and TRBJ2-5; tentative D call: TRBD1 (6 bases). Trimming shortened V by 4 bases and J by 5 bases, and 13 bases separated the two germline ends. The germline CDR1 and CDR2 sequences are KGHDR and SFDVKD. The CDR3 loop spans 14 amino acids. The CDR3 nucleotides read TGTGCCACCAGTGACCCCACAGGGTACGAGACCCAGTACTTC. Residues: CATSDPTGYETQYF.

This clone came up once. The J gene is TRBJ2-1, the V gene TRBV11-2; 9 bases fit TRBD2. The CDR3 runs to 17 residues. V shed 2 bases and J 1 base; nucleotides not matched to a gene: 6. Germline-derived CDR1 and CDR2 are SGHAT and FQNNGV. The CDR3 here is CASSLWAGGQSYNEQFF. The CDR3 DNA reads as TGTGCCAGCAGCTTATGGGCGGGGGGGCAGTCCTACAATGAGCAGTTCTTC. The variable domain in full, with the rest retrieved from reference TRBV11-2 and TRBJ2-1, is EAGVAQSPRYKIIEKRQSVAFWCNPISGHATLYWYQQILGQGPKLLIQFQNNGVVDDSQLPKDRFSAERLKGVDSTLKIQPAKLEDSAVYLCASSLWAGGQSYNEQFFGPGTRLTVL.

This clone was recorded once. V usage is TRBV11-2 and J usage is TRBJ1-5; a weak D match, TRBD1 (5 bases). Germline-derived CDR1 and CDR2 are SGHAT and FQNNGV. The length of the CDR3 is 16 residues. V was cut by 1 base and J by 0 bases, with 10 bases left in between. CDR3 amino acids: CASSLGPTDSNQPQHF. The CDR3 DNA sequence: TGTGCCAGCAGCTTAGGTCCGACAGATAGCAATCAGCCCCAGCATTTT.

This chain joins TRBV12-5 and TRBJ2-5; tentative D call: TRBD2 (7 bases). The V end lost 0 bases, the J end lost 1 base, and 12 bases lay between the germline ends. The germline CDR1 and CDR2 sequences are LGHNT and FRNRAP. CDR3 length: 16 amino acids. The CDR3, as DNA: TGTGCTAGTGGTTTGGTACTGGGGGGGGCCCAAGAGACCCAGTACTTC. Protein product: CASGLVLGGAQETQYF.

This chain joins TRBV6-5 and TRBJ1-6; 8 bases are a match to TRBD1. The CDR3 is made up of 15 amino acids. Trimming at V came to 4 bases and at J to 3 bases, leaving 2 bases not matched to a gene. CDR1 is MNHEY, CDR2 SVGAGI, per germline. CDR3 amino acids: CASSWDRIYNSPLHF. The CDR3 DNA sequence: TGTGCCAGCAGTTGGGACAGGATCTATAATTCACCCCTCCACTTT.

The chain recombines TRBV2 with TRBJ2-1, with TRBD1 matching 7 bases. There are 15 residues in the CDR3. The germline CDR1 and CDR2 sequences are SNHLY and FYNNEI. J gave up 4 bases and V 6 bases, and 9 bases lay outside the gene matches. The CDR3 here is CASRNQGVPYNEQFF. CDR3 nucleotides: TGTGCCAGCAGGAATCAGGGGGTTCCGTACAATGAGCAGTTCTTC. The complete variable domain, with remaining parts taken from reference TRBV2 and TRBJ2-1, reads EPEVTQTPSHQVTQMGQEVILRCVPISNHLYFYWYRQILGQKVEFLVSFYNNEISEKSEIFDDQFSVERPDGSNFTLKIRSTKLEDSAMYFCASRNQGVPYNEQFFGPGTRLTVL.